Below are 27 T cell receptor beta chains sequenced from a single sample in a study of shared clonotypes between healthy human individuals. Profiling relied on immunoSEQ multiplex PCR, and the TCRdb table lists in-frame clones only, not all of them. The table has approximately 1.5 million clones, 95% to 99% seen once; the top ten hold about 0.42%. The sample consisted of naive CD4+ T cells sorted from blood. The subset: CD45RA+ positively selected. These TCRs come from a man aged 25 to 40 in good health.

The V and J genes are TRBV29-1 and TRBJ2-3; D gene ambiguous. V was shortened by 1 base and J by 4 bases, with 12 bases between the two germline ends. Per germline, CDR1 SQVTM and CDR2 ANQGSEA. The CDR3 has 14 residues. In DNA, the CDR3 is TGCAGCGTTGAAGGGAGCGCTGGAGCAGATACGCAGTATTTT. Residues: CSVEGSAGADTQYF.

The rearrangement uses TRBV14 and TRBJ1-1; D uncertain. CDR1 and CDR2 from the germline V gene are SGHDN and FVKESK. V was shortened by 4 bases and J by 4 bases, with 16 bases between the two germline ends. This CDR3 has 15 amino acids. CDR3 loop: CASSPAKGIGTEAFF. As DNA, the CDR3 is TGTGCCAGCAGCCCCGCGAAGGGAATCGGCACTGAAGCTTTCTTT.

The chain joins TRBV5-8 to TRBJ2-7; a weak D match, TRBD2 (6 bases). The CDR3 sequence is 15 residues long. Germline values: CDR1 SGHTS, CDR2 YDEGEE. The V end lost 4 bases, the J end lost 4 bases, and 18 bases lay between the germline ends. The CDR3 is CASSDAPGVVYEQYF. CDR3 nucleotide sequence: TGTGCCAGCAGCGACGCGCCGGGGGTAGTGTACGAGCAGTACTTC. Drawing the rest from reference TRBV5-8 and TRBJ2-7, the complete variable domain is EAGVTQSPTHLIKTRGQQATLRCSPISGHTSVYWYQQALGLGLQFLLWYDEGEERNRGNFPPRFSGRQFPNYSSELNVNALELEDSALYLCASSDAPGVVYEQYFGPGTRLTVT.

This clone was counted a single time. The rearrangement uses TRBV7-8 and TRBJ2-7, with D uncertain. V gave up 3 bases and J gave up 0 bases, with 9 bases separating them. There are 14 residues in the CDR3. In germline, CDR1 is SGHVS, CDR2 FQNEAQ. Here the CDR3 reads CASSLTLSSYEQYF. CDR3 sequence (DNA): TGTGCCAGCAGCTTGACATTGAGCTCCTACGAGCAGTACTTC.

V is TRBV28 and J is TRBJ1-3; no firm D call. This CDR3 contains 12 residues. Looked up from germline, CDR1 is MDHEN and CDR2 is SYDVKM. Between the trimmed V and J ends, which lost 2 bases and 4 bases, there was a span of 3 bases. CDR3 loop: CASSLIGNTIYF. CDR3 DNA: TGTGCCAGCAGTTTAATCGGAAACACCATATATTTT. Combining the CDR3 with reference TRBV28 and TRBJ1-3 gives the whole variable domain DVKVTQSSRYLVKRTGEKVFLECVQDMDHENMFWYRQDPGLGLRLIYFSYDVKMKEKGDIPEGYSVSREKKERFSLILESASTNQTSMYLCASSLIGNTIYFGEGSWLTVV.

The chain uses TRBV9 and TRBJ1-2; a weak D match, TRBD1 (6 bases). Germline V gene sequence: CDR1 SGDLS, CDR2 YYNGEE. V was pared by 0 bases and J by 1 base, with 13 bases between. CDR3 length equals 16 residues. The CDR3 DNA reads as TGTGCCAGCAGCGTAGACCCCACAGGGATTAACTATGGCTACACCTTC. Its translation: CASSVDPTGINYGYTF.

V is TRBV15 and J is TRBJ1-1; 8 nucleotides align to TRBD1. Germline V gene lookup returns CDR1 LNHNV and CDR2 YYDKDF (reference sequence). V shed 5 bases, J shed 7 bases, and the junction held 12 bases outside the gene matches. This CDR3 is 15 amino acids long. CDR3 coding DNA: TGTGCCACCAGCCCGAGGCAGGGGGCGTTTGGTGAAGCTTTCTTT. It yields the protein CATSPRQGAFGEAFF.

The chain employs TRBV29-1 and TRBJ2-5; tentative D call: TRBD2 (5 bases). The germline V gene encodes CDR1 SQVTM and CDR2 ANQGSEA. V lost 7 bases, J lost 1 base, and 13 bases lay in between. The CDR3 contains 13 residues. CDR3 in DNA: TGCAGCGCCGGACTGACGAGCCAAGAGACCCAGTACTTC. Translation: CSAGLTSQETQYF.

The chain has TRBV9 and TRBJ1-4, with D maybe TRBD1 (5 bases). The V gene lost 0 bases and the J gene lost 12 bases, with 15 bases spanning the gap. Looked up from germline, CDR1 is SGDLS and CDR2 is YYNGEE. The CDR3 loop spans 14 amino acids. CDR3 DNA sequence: TGTGCCAGCAGCGTAGGCACGACAGCTGGGGAACTGTTTTTT. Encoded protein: CASSVGTTAGELFF.

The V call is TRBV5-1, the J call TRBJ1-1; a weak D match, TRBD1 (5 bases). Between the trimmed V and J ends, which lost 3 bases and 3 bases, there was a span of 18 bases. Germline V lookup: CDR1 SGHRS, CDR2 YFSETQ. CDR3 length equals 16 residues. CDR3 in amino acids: CASSSSSGVGDTEAFF. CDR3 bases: TGCGCCAGCAGCTCATCCTCGGGGGTTGGTGACACTGAAGCTTTCTTT.

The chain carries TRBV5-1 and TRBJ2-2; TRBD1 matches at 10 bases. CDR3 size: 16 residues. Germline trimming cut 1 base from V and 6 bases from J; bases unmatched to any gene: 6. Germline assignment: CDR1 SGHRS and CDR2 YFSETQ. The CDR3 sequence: CASSLSGTGVSGELFF. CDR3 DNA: TGCGCCAGCAGCTTGTCCGGGACAGGGGTGTCCGGGGAGCTGTTTTTT.

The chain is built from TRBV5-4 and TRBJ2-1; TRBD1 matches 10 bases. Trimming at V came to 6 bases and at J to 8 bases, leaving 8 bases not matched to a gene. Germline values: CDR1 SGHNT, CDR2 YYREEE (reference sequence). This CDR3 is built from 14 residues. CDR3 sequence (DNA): TGTGCCAGCAATGGAAGACAGGGGGCCGATGAGCAGTTCTTC. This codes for CASNGRQGADEQFF.

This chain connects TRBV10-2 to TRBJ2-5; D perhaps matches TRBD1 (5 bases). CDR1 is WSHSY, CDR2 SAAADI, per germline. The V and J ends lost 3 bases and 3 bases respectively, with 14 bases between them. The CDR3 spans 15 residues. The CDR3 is CASSDWGLVKETQYF. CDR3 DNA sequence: TGCGCCAGCAGTGACTGGGGCCTAGTCAAAGAGACCCAGTACTTC.

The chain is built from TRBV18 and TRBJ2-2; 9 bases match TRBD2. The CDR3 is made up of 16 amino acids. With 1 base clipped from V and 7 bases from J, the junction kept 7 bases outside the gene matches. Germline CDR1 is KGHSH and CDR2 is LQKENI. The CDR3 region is CASSPHLAGLDGELFF. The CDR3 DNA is TGTGCCAGCTCACCACATCTAGCGGGGCTAGACGGGGAGCTGTTTTTT.

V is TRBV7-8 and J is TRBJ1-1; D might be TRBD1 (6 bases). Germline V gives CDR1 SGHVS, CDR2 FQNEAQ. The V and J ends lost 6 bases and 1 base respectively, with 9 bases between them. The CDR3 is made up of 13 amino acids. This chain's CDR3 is CASSGGGNTEAFF. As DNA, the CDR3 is TGTGCCAGCAGTGGAGGGGGGAACACTGAAGCTTTCTTT.

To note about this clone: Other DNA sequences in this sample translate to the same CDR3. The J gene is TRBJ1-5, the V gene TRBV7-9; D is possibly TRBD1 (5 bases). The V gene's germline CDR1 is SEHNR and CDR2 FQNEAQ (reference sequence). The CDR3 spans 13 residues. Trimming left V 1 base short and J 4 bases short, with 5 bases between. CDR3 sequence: CASSLDRNQPQHF. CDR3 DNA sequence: TGTGCCAGCAGCTTAGACAGGAATCAGCCCCAGCATTTT.

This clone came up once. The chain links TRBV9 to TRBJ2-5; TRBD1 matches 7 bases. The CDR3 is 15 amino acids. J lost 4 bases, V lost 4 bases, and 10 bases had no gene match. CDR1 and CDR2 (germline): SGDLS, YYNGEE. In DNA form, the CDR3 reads TGTGCCAGCAGCCCAGGGACAGCCATCGGAGAGACCCAGTACTTC. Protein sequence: CASSPGTAIGETQYF.

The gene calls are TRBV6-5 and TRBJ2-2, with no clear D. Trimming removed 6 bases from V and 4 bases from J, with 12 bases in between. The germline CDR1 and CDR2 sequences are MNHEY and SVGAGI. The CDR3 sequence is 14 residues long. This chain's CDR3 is CASSSLAFTGELFF. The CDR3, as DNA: TGTGCCAGCAGCAGTCTGGCGTTCACCGGGGAGCTGTTTTTT.

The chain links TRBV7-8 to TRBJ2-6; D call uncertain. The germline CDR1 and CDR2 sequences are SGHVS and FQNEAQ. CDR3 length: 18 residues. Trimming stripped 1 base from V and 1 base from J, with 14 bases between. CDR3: CASSLGGTESSGANVLTF. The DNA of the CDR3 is TGTGCCAGCAGCTTAGGCGGTACGGAGTCGTCTGGGGCCAACGTCCTGACTTTC.

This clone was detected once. CDR3 sequence reads: CATSRVGGRFYNEQFF. CDR3 in DNA: TGTGCCACCAGCAGAGTTGGGGGCCGTTTTTACAATGAGCAGTTCTTC. The chain has TRBV15 and TRBJ2-1; D may be TRBD1 (6 bases). Trimming removed 1 base at V and 4 bases at J, with 14 bases between. Germline V gives CDR1 LNHNV, CDR2 YYDKDF (reference sequence). The CDR3 consists of 16 residues.

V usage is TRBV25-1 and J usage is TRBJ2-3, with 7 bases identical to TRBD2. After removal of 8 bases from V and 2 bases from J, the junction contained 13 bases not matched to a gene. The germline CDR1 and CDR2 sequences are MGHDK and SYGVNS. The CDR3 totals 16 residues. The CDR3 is CASSPRGGSNTDTQYF. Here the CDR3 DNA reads TGTGCCAGCTCCCCTCGGGGCGGGAGTAACACAGATACGCAGTATTTT.

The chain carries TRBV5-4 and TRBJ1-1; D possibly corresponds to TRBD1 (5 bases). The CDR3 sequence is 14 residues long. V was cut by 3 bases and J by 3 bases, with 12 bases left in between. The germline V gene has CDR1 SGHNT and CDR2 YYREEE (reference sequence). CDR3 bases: TGTGCCAGCAGCTGGGACCTAAGAGACACTGAAGCTTTCTTT. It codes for CASSWDLRDTEAFF.

The CDR3, as DNA: TGCGCCAGCAGTCTCGCGGGGACTAGCGGGAGATTCTTC. Amino acid sequence: CASSLAGTSGRFF. This chain links TRBV5-1 with TRBJ2-1; 14 positions agree with TRBD2. The V and J ends lost 5 bases and 16 bases, in that order; junction bases with no gene match: 8. From germline, CDR1 is SGHRS and CDR2 YFSETQ. CDR3 length: 13 amino acids.

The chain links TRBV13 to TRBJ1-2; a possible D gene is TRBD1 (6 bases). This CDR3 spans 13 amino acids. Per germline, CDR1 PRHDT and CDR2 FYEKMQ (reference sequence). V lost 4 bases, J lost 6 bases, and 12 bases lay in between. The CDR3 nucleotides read TGTGCCAGCAGCTGGACAGCACTTGATGGCTACACCTTC. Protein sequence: CASSWTALDGYTF.

The CDR3 coding sequence is TGTGCCAGCAGTTTTCACGGGCGTCGGGACTATGGCTACACCTTC. Translation gives CASSFHGRRDYGYTF. The chain joins TRBV28 to TRBJ1-2; D ambiguous. Germline-derived CDR1 and CDR2 are MDHEN and SYDVKM. CDR3 size: 15 residues. Trimming pared 3 bases from V and 3 bases from J, leaving 14 bases between.

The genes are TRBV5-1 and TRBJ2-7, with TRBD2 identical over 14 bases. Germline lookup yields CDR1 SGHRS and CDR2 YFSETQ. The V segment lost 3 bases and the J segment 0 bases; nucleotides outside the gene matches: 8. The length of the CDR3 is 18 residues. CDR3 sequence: CASSSGLAGGPTSYEQYF. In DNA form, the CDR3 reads TGCGCCAGCAGCTCTGGACTAGCGGGAGGTCCCACCTCCTACGAGCAGTACTTC.

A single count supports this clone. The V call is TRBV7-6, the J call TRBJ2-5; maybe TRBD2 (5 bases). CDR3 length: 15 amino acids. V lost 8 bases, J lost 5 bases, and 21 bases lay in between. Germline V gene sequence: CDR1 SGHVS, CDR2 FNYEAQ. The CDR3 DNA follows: TGTGCCAGCCGCCCCCGGGGTTCCGAATGGGAGACCCAGTACTTC. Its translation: CASRPRGSEWETQYF.